What follows is one TCR beta chain and its context. Its antigen remains unidentified. This specimen belongs to a study of T cell repertoires in cytomegalovirus infection. TCRdb reanalysed the reads using MiXCR and keeps one entry per CDR3 protein. This sample has approximately 730,000 distinct CDR3 sequences, with 25% to 30% found just once. Whole-study results and caveats: HLA-C-restricted, CMV-specific TCR beta clonotypes were dominant ex vivo.

The CDR3 extends over 14 amino acids. V was shortened by 4 bases and J by 5 bases, with 12 bases between the two germline ends. Germline assignment: CDR1 SGHVS and CDR2 FNYEAQ. The chain uses TRBV7-6 and TRBJ2-1; D gene ambiguous. The sequencing used cultured CD8+ T cells from PBMCs, collected from culture after CMV antigen stimulation. The TCR originated in a human donor in good health (CMV status not recorded). Some clones in this sample may be carry-over from other donors' samples. This chain's CDR3 is CASSSWTANNEQFF. In DNA form, the CDR3 reads TGTGCCAGCAGCTCCTGGACGGCTAACAATGAGCAGTTCTTC.